This T cell receptor (beta chain) is drawn from a study of shared clonotypes between healthy human individuals. Study-level information: A couple of female and a few male donors aged 18 to 49 were enrolled.

Whole-study results and caveats: Donor scarcity curtailed the genetic and exposure-history diversity represented herein. It was the non-shared clonotypes that had lower generation probabilities than clonotypes shared by all four donors.

For this clone: The antigen remains unidentified.

Libraries were prepared by immunoSEQ multiplex PCR; TCRdb keeps only in-frame clonotypes and omits some of them. The sample contains some 2,500,000 clones, over 85% of which appear only once. V was cut by 2 bases and J by 2 bases, with 16 bases left in between. The germline V gene encodes CDR1 SEHNR and CDR2 FQNEAQ (reference sequence). The CDR3 runs to 16 residues. Donors were Caucasian adults residing in Nashville, Tennessee, USA. The V and J genes are TRBV7-9 and TRBJ2-7; D is perhaps TRBD2 (7 bases). The receptor comes from a man younger than 35 in good health. Some clones in this sample may be carry-over from other donors' samples. Sequencing input: naive CD4+ T cells from PBMCs. Documented subset: CD45RA+ positively selected. As DNA, the CDR3 is TGTGCCAGCAGCTTATACAGGGACTACCAAACCTACGAGCAGTACTTC. Its protein is CASSLYRDYQTYEQYF. Looking up the rest from reference TRBV7-9 and TRBJ2-7 gives the full variable domain: DTGVSQNPRHKITKRGQNVTFRCDPISEHNRLYWYRQTLGQGPEFLTYFQNEAQLEKSRLLSDRFSAERPKGSFSTLEIQRTEQGDSAMYLCASSLYRDYQTYEQYFGPGTRLTVT.